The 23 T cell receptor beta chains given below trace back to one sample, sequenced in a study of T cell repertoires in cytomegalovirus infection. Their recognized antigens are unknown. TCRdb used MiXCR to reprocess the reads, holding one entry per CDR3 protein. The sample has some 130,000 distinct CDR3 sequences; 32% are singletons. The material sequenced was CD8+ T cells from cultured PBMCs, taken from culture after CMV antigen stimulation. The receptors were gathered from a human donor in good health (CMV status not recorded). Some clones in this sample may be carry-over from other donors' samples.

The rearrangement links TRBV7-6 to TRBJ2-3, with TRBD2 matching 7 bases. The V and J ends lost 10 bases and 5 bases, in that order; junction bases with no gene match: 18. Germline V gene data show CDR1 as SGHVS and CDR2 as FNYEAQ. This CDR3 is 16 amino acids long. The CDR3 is CATTWGGSSSIDTQYF. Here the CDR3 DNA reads TGTGCCACCACGTGGGGGGGTAGTAGTTCGATAGATACGCAGTATTTT.

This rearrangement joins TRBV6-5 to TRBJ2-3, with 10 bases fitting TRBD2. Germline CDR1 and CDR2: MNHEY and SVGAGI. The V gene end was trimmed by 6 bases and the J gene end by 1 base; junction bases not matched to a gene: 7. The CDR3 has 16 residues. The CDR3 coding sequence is TGTGCCAGCAGCCGAGGTCTAGCGGGGGGCACAGATACGCAGTATTTT. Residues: CASSRGLAGGTDTQYF.

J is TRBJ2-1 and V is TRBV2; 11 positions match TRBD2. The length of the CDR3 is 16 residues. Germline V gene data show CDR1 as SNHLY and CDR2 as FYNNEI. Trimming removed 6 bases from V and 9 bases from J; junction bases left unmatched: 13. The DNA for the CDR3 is TGTGCCAGCAGCGTAGCGGGGGGGCTTTCATCCGCTGAGCAGTTCTTC. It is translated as CASSVAGGLSSAEQFF.

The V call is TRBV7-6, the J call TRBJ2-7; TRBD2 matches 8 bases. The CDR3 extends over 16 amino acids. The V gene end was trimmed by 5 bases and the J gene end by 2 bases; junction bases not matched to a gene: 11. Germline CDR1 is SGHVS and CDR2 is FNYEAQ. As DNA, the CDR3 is TGTGCCAGCAGCGCGGGGGGAGGGCCTCCCGCCTACGAGCAGTACTTC. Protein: CASSAGGGPPAYEQYF.

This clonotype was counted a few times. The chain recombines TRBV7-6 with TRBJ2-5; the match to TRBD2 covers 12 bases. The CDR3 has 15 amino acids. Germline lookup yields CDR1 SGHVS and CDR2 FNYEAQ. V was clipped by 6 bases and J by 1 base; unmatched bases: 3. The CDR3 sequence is CASRGLAGPQETQYF. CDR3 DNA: TGTGCCAGCAGGGGACTAGCGGGCCCCCAAGAGACCCAGTACTTC.

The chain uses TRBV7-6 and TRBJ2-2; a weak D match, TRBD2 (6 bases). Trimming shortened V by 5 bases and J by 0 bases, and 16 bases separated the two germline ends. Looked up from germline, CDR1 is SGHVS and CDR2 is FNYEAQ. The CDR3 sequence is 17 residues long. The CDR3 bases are TGTGCCAGCAGCCCTACACCGGGACTCCCGAACACCGGGGAGCTGTTTTTT. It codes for CASSPTPGLPNTGELFF.

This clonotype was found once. The CDR3 here is CASSLEVVTEAFF. DNA of the CDR3: TGTGCCAGCAGCTTAGAAGTTGTCACTGAAGCTTTCTTT. This sequence joins TRBV7-8 and TRBJ1-1, with D unclear. This CDR3 contains 13 residues. Deletions cut 1 base from V and 4 bases from J, with 7 bases between. Looked up from germline, CDR1 is SGHVS and CDR2 is FQNEAQ.

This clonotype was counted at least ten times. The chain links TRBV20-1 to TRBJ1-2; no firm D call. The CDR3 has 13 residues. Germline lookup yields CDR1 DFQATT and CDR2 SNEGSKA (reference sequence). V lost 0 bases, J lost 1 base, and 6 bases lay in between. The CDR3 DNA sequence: TGCAGTGCTAGAGAAATGAATAACTATGGCTACACCTTC. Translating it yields CSAREMNNYGYTF.

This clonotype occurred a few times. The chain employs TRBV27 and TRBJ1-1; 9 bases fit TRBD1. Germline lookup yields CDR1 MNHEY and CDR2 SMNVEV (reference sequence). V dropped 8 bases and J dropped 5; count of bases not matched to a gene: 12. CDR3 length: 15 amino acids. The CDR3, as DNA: TGTGCCAGCTCGCCCCGGGACAGGGTTAGGACTGAAGCTTTCTTT. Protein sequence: CASSPRDRVRTEAFF.

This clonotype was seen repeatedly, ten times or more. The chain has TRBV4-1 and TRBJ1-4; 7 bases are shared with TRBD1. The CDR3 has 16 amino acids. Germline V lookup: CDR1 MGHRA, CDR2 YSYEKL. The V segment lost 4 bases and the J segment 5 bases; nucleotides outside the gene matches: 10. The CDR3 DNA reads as TGCGCCAGCAGCCCCTCGTACGGACAGGAGAATGAAAAACTGTTTTTT. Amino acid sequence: CASSPSYGQENEKLFF.

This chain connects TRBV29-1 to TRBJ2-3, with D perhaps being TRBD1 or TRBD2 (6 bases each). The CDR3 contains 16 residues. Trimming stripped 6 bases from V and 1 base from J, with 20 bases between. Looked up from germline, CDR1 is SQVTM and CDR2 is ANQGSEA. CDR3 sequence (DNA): TGCAGCGTCTACAACGGACGGGGGCGAGGCACAGATACGCAGTATTTT. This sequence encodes CSVYNGRGRGTDTQYF.

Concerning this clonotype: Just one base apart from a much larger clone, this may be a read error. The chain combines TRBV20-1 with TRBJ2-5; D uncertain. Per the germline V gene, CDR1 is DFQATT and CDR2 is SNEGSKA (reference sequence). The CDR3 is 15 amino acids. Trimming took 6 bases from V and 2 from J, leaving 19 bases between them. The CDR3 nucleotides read TGCAGTGCCACAAATCTGGCGGTGACTCAAGAGACCCAGTACTTC. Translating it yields CSATNLAVTQETQYF.

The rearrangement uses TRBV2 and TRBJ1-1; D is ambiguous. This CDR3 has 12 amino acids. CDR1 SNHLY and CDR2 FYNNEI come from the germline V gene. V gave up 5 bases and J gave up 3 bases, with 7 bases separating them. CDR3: CASSPVHTEAFF. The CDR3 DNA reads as TGTGCCAGCAGTCCGGTTCACACTGAAGCTTTCTTT.

The CDR3 spells CASSLDRLAGGNNEQFF. The CDR3 nucleotides read TGTGCCAGCAGCTTAGACCGACTAGCGGGGGGTAACAATGAGCAGTTCTTC. V is TRBV7-6 and J is TRBJ2-1, with TRBD2 identical over 13 bases. This CDR3 is built from 17 residues. Germline CDR1 reads SGHVS; CDR2 reads FNYEAQ. Trimming removed 1 base from V and 5 bases from J; junction bases left unmatched: 5.

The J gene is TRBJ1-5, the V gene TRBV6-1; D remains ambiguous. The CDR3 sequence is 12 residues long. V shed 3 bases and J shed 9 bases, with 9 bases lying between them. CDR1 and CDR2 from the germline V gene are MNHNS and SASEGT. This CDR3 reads CASSDWSLPQHF. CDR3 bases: TGTGCCAGCAGTGATTGGTCATTGCCCCAGCATTTT.

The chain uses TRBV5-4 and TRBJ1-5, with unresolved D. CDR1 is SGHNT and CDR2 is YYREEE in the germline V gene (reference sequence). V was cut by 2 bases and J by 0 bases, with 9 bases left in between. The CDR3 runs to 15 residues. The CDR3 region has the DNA TGTGCCAGCAGCTTCCGAGGGTATAGCAATCAGCCCCAGCATTTT. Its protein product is CASSFRGYSNQPQHF.

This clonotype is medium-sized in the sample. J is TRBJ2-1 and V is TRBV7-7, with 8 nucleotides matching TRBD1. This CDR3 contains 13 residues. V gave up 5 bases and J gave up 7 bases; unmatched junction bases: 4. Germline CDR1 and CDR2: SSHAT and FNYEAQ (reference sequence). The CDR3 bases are TGTGCCAGCAGCCTGGACAGGGTAAATGAGCAGTTCTTC. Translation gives CASSLDRVNEQFF.

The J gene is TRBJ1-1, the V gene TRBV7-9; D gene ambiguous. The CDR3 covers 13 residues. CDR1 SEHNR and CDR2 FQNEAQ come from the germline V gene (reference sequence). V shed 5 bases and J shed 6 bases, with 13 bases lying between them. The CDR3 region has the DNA TGTGCCAGCAGCACCACGGAGCTCGCTGAAGCTTTCTTT. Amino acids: CASSTTELAEAFF.

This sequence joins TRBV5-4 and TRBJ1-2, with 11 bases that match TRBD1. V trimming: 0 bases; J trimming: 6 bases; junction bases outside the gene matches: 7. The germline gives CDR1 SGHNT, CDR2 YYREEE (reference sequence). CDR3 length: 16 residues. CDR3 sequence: CASSLDGTGGKDGYTF. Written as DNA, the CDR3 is TGTGCCAGCAGCTTGGACGGGACAGGGGGAAAAGATGGCTACACCTTC.

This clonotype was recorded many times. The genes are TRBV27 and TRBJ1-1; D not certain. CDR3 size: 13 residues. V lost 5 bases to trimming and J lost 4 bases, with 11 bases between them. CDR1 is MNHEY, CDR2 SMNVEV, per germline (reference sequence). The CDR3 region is CASSQRVGTEAFF. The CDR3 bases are TGTGCCAGCAGTCAGAGGGTCGGCACTGAAGCTTTCTTT.

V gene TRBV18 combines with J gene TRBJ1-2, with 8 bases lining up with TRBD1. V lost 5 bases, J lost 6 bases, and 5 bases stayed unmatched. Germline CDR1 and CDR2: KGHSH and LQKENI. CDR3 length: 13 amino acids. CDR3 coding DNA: TGTGCCAGCTCATCTGCGACAGGGGATGGCTACACCTTC. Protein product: CASSSATGDGYTF.

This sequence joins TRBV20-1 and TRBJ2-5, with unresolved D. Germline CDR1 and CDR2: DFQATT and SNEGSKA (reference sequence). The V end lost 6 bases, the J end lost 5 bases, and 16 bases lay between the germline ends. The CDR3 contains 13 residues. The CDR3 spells CSAPMFAAETQYF. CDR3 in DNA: TGCAGTGCGCCGATGTTCGCCGCCGAGACCCAGTACTTC.

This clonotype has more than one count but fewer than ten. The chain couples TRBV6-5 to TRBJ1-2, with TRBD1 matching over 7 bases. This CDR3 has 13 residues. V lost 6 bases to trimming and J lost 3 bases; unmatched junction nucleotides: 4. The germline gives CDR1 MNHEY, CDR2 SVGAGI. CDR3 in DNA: TGTGCCAGCAGGGCAGACAGGGACTATGGCTACACCTTC. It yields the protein CASRADRDYGYTF.